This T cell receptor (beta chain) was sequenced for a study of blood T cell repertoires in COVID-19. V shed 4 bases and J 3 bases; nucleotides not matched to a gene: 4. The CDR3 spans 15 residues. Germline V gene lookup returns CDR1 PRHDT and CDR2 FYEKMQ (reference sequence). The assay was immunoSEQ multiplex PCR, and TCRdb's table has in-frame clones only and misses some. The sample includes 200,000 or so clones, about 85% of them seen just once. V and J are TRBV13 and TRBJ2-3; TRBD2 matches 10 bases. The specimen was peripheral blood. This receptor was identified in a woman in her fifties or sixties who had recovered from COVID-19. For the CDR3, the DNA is TGTGCCAGCAGCTATAGCGGGGGGCGAACAGATACGCAGTATTTT. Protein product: CASSYSGGRTDTQYF.